A selection of T cell receptor beta chains follows, all from one sample in a study of blood T cells in healthy people across ages. TCRdb independently ran MiXCR on the 5' RACE reads; one entry per CDR3 protein. The data hold some 1.5 million distinct CDR3 sequences, with 28% observed a single time. The specimen sequenced was blood. Source of these receptors: a woman aged 25 to 39 in good health. The conserved cysteine and the conserved F or W are not part of the CDR3 here. The order of the fields is V gene, clone size, J gene, D gene, CDR3 protein. A D gene is named only where the DNA matches it firmly. Rows may omit the clone size; those that give it use once, few, many or a size class.

V: TRBV20-1; size: few; J: TRBJ1-2; D: NA; CDR3: STSLRGESYGYT
V: TRBV20-1; size: few; J: TRBJ2-1; D: TRBD2; CDR3: SALGTSVGIEEQF
V: TRBV12-3/TRBV12-4; size: few; J: TRBJ1-1; D: NA; CDR3: ASSFRTGGTEAF
V: TRBV3-1; size: many; J: TRBJ1-2; D: NA; CDR3: ASKTQAGGYT
V: TRBV20-1; size: few; J: TRBJ1-2; D: TRBD1; CDR3: SAPPGQGYGYT
V: TRBV11-2; size: NA; J: TRBJ2-5; D: NA; CDR3: ASSSPRGAGTQY
V: TRBV11-2; size: many; J: TRBJ2-5; D: TRBD2; CDR3: ASSYGLAGGETQY
V: TRBV5-1; size: few; J: TRBJ1-6; D: NA; CDR3: ASSRAARDNSPLH
V: TRBV9; size: NA; J: TRBJ2-1; D: NA; CDR3: ASSVEVRPSSYNEQF
V: TRBV11-2; size: few; J: TRBJ2-3; D: TRBD2; CDR3: ASSTAGAYTDTQY
V: TRBV24-1; size: few; J: TRBJ1-2; D: NA; CDR3: ATSEGPDYGYT
V: TRBV6-5; size: few; J: TRBJ1-1; D: NA; CDR3: ASSFGQMNTEAF
V: TRBV10-2; size: few; J: TRBJ2-2; D: TRBD2; CDR3: ASSESNLAGDTGELF
V: TRBV9; size: few; J: TRBJ2-1; D: TRBD2; CDR3: ASSVARGGFHEQF
V: TRBV7-9; size: few; J: TRBJ2-1; D: NA; CDR3: ASSLALGGSGGNNEQF
V: TRBV2; size: few; J: TRBJ2-5; D: NA; CDR3: ASTLTRQETQY
V: TRBV5-5; size: NA; J: TRBJ1-4; D: NA; CDR3: ASSLVTAPNEKLF
V: TRBV20-1; size: NA; J: TRBJ2-1; D: NA; CDR3: SASEAGPYNERF
V: TRBV6-5; size: few; J: TRBJ2-3; D: NA; CDR3: ASSYEGSSTDTQY
V: TRBV3-1; size: NA; J: TRBJ1-2; D: NA; CDR3: ASSQGHWGGYT
V: TRBV12-3/TRBV12-4; size: NA; J: TRBJ1-1; D: NA; CDR3: ASSLGGGLTEAF
V: TRBV6-2/TRBV6-3; size: few; J: TRBJ2-1; D: NA; CDR3: ASIKYSGTNEQF
V: TRBV12-3/TRBV12-4; size: NA; J: TRBJ2-1; D: TRBD2; CDR3: ASSSGLAGGWGNEQF
V: TRBV6-6; size: NA; J: TRBJ2-1; D: TRBD1; CDR3: ASSYSGQGTKNEQF
V: TRBV11-2; size: many; J: TRBJ2-7; D: TRBD1; CDR3: ASSLRVAYGDRGYEQY
V: TRBV2; size: NA; J: TRBJ2-7; D: TRBD2; CDR3: ASSGELAGDNEQY
V: TRBV4-3; size: NA; J: TRBJ1-1; D: NA; CDR3: ASSHRYRELNTEAF